Given below is one T cell receptor (beta chain) in context. The sample contains more than one DNA sequence encoding this CDR3. In germline, CDR1 is SGHRS, CDR2 YFSETQ. V was cut by 3 bases and J by 4 bases, with 11 bases left in between. This CDR3 has 14 residues. This record comes from a study of blood T cell repertoires in COVID-19. TCRdb keeps only in-frame clones here, not all; method: immunoSEQ multiplex PCR. The sample has almost 250,000 clones; about 84% are singletons. The chain carries TRBV5-1 and TRBJ1-3; D is uncertain. This receptor was obtained from a woman older than 75 with COVID-19, enrolled during active disease. Sequences were obtained from peripheral blood. The CDR3 reads CASSSGGPGNTIYF. CDR3 bases: TGCGCCAGCAGCTCCGGAGGGCCCGGAAACACCATATATTTT.